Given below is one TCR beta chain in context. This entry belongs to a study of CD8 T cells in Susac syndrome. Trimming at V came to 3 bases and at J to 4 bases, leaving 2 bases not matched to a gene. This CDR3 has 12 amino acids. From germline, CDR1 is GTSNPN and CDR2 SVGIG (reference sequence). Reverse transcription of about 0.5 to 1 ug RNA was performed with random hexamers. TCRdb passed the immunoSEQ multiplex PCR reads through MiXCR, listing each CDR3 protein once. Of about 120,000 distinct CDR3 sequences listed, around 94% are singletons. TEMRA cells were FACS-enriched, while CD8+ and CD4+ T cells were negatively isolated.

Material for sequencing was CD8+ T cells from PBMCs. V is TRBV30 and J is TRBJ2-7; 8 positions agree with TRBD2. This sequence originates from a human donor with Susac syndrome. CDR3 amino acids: CAWSGRDYEQYF. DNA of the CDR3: TGTGCCTGGAGCGGGAGGGATTACGAGCAGTACTTC.